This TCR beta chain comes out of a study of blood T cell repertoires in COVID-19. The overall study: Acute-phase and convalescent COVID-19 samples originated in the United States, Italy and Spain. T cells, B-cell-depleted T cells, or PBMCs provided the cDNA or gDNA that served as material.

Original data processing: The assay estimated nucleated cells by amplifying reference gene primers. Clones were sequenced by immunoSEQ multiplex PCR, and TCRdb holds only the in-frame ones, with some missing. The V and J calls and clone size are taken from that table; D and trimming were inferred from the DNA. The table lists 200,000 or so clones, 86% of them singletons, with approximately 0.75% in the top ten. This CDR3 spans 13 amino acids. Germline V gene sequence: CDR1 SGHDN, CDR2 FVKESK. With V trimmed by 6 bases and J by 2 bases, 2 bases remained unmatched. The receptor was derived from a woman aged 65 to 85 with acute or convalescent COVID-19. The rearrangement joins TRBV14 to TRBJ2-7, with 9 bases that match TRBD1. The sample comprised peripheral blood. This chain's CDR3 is CASRGQGTYEQYF. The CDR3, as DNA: TGTGCCAGCAGGGGACAGGGAACCTACGAGCAGTACTTC. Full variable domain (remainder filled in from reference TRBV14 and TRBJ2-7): EAGVTQFPSHSVIEKGQTVTLRCDPISGHDNLYWYRRVMGKEIKFLLHFVKESKQDESGMPNNRFLAERTGGTYSTLKVQPAELEDSGVYFCASRGQGTYEQYFGPGTRLTVT.